A selection of T cell receptor beta chains follows, all from one sample in a study of beta chain features in type 1 diabetes. The method was immunoSEQ multiplex PCR; TCRdb's version includes in-frame clones alone and lacks a portion of them. The sample consists of about 270,000 clones, more than 13% of them appearing once. The source material was naive CD4+ T cells from blood. These receptors were collected from a man aged 25-45 years with type 1 diabetes. Both conserved end residues are part of each CDR3. The D gene is left open where the match is weak. Some rows have no size entry. The others give once, few or many, or a class for an expanded clone.

clone_size: .; v_call: TRBV6-1; j_call: TRBJ2-1; d_call: .; cdr3_aa: CASSEVGAAYNEQFF; cdr3_nt: TGTGCCAGCAGTGAAGTGGGGGCAGCGTACAATGAGCAGTTCTTC
clone_size: .; v_call: TRBV5-1; j_call: TRBJ2-7; d_call: .; cdr3_aa: CASSLTGHPYEQYF; cdr3_nt: TGCGCCAGCAGCTTGACAGGGCATCCCTACGAGCAGTACTTC
clone_size: few; v_call: TRBV30; j_call: TRBJ2-1; d_call: .; cdr3_aa: CAWSAGGSYNEQFF; cdr3_nt: TGTGCCTGGAGTGCAGGGGGGTCCTACAATGAGCAGTTCTTC
clone_size: .; v_call: TRBV30; j_call: TRBJ2-3; d_call: TRBD2; cdr3_aa: CAWSRRRDYISTDTQYF; cdr3_nt: TGTGCCTGGAGCCGGAGGCGGGACTATATTAGCACAGATACGCAGTATTTT
clone_size: .; v_call: TRBV28; j_call: TRBJ2-7; d_call: .; cdr3_aa: CASSFVAHKRGQYF; cdr3_nt: TGTGCCAGCAGTTTTGTAGCGCACAAAAGAGGGCAGTACTTC
clone_size: .; v_call: TRBV5-4; j_call: TRBJ2-1; d_call: TRBD1; cdr3_aa: CASSLQGSSYNEQFF; cdr3_nt: TGTGCCAGCAGCTTACAGGGGAGCTCCTACAATGAGCAGTTCTTC
clone_size: few; v_call: TRBV29-1; j_call: TRBJ2-1; d_call: .; cdr3_aa: CSISEQQFF; cdr3_nt: TGCAGCATCTCGGAGCAGCAGTTCTTC
clone_size: few; v_call: TRBV5-4; j_call: TRBJ2-7; d_call: .; cdr3_aa: CASSLDGRSHEQYF; cdr3_nt: TGTGCCAGCAGCTTGGACGGGAGATCCCACGAGCAGTACTTC
clone_size: few; v_call: TRBV2; j_call: TRBJ2-7; d_call: TRBD1; cdr3_aa: CASRTGTALYEQYF; cdr3_nt: TGTGCCAGCAGAACCGGGACAGCTTTATACGAGCAGTACTTC
clone_size: .; v_call: TRBV28; j_call: TRBJ2-5; d_call: TRBD2; cdr3_aa: CASSLWTSGQETQYF; cdr3_nt: TGTGCCAGCAGTTTATGGACTAGCGGCCAAGAGACCCAGTACTTC
clone_size: few; v_call: TRBV7-2; j_call: TRBJ2-2; d_call: .; cdr3_aa: CASSLVTANTGELFF; cdr3_nt: TGTGCCAGCAGCTTAGTGACAGCCAACACCGGGGAGCTGTTTTTT
clone_size: .; v_call: TRBV15; j_call: TRBJ2-7; d_call: TRBD2; cdr3_aa: CATSRDELAGGTYEQYF; cdr3_nt: TGTGCCACCAGCAGAGACGAATTAGCGGGAGGCACCTACGAGCAGTACTTC
clone_size: few; v_call: TRBV5-1; j_call: TRBJ2-1; d_call: TRBD2; cdr3_aa: CASGLAGGPIENEQFF; cdr3_nt: TGCGCCAGCGGACTAGCGGGAGGGCCAATCGAAAATGAGCAGTTCTTC
clone_size: .; v_call: TRBV28; j_call: TRBJ2-7; d_call: .; cdr3_aa: CASSPAGHEQYF; cdr3_nt: TGTGCCAGCAGCCCGGCGGGGCACGAGCAGTACTTC
clone_size: few; v_call: TRBV6-1; j_call: TRBJ2-3; d_call: TRBD2; cdr3_aa: CASKGGTSFADTQYF; cdr3_nt: TGTGCCAGCAAAGGTGGGACTAGCTTTGCAGATACGCAGTATTTT
clone_size: few; v_call: TRBV29-1; j_call: TRBJ1-1; d_call: .; cdr3_aa: CSVMPIGQPNTEAFF; cdr3_nt: TGCAGCGTTATGCCGATCGGACAACCGAACACTGAAGCTTTCTTT
clone_size: .; v_call: TRBV11-2; j_call: TRBJ2-5; d_call: .; cdr3_aa: CASSGSWVGETQYF; cdr3_nt: TGTGCCAGCAGTGGGAGTTGGGTTGGAGAGACCCAGTACTTC
clone_size: .; v_call: TRBV5-4; j_call: TRBJ2-1; d_call: TRBD2; cdr3_aa: CASSQGLADYNEQFF; cdr3_nt: TGTGCCAGCAGCCAGGGACTAGCGGATTACAATGAGCAGTTCTTC
clone_size: .; v_call: TRBV10-3; j_call: TRBJ2-7; d_call: TRBD2; cdr3_aa: CAISASGTEYEQYF; cdr3_nt: TGTGCCATCAGTGCCAGCGGGACTGAATACGAGCAGTACTTC
clone_size: few; v_call: TRBV5-4; j_call: TRBJ1-1; d_call: .; cdr3_aa: CASSLGPMNTEAFF; cdr3_nt: TGTGCCAGCAGCTTGGGGCCGATGAACACTGAAGCTTTCTTT
clone_size: few; v_call: TRBV7-2; j_call: TRBJ2-3; d_call: .; cdr3_aa: CASSSRVGTGDTQYF; cdr3_nt: TGTGCCAGCAGCTCACGGGTGGGCACAGGGGATACGCAGTATTTT
clone_size: .; v_call: TRBV7-2; j_call: TRBJ2-7; d_call: TRBD2; cdr3_aa: CASSSTSGSSYEQYF; cdr3_nt: TGTGCCAGCAGCTCGACTAGCGGGAGCAGCTACGAGCAGTACTTC
clone_size: .; v_call: TRBV7-6; j_call: TRBJ2-1; d_call: .; cdr3_aa: CASSPVERTNEQFF; cdr3_nt: TGTGCCAGCAGCCCCGTAGAGCGGACCAATGAGCAGTTCTTC
clone_size: .; v_call: TRBV29-1; j_call: TRBJ2-7; d_call: TRBD2; cdr3_aa: CSVGGLAGGEQYF; cdr3_nt: TGCAGCGTTGGGGGACTAGCGGGAGGGGAGCAGTACTTC
clone_size: .; v_call: TRBV9; j_call: TRBJ1-2; d_call: TRBD1; cdr3_aa: CASSVGTANYGYTF; cdr3_nt: TGTGCCAGCAGCGTCGGGACAGCTAACTATGGCTACACCTTC
clone_size: .; v_call: TRBV18; j_call: TRBJ1-1; d_call: .; cdr3_aa: CASSHMNTEAFF; cdr3_nt: TGTGCCAGCTCACACATGAACACTGAAGCTTTCTTT
clone_size: .; v_call: TRBV25-1; j_call: TRBJ2-1; d_call: TRBD2; cdr3_aa: CASSESLAAGAYNEQFF; cdr3_nt: TGTGCCAGCAGTGAATCCCTTGCGGCGGGGGCCTACAATGAGCAGTTCTTC
clone_size: .; v_call: TRBV4-1; j_call: TRBJ2-3; d_call: TRBD2; cdr3_aa: CASSQDPTGAGTDTQYF; cdr3_nt: TGCGCCAGCAGCCAAGATCCAACGGGAGCGGGGACAGATACGCAGTATTTT
clone_size: few; v_call: TRBV18; j_call: TRBJ1-1; d_call: .; cdr3_aa: CASSPGRAVNTEAFF; cdr3_nt: TGTGCCAGCTCACCCGGGCGGGCAGTTAACACTGAAGCTTTCTTT
clone_size: few; v_call: TRBV28; j_call: TRBJ1-2; d_call: .; cdr3_aa: CASSRLANYGYTF; cdr3_nt: TGTGCCAGCAGCCGCTTAGCTAACTATGGCTACACCTTC
clone_size: .; v_call: TRBV5-1; j_call: TRBJ2-3; d_call: TRBD2; cdr3_aa: CASGLAGIADTQYF; cdr3_nt: TGCGCCAGCGGGCTAGCGGGGATCGCAGATACGCAGTATTTT
clone_size: .; v_call: TRBV28; j_call: TRBJ2-1; d_call: TRBD1; cdr3_aa: CASRGTGGLANEQFF; cdr3_nt: TGTGCCAGCAGGGGCACAGGGGGCCTCGCCAATGAGCAGTTCTTC
clone_size: few; v_call: TRBV5-1; j_call: TRBJ2-5; d_call: TRBD2; cdr3_aa: CASTSGVQETQYF; cdr3_nt: TGCGCCAGTACTAGCGGGGTCCAAGAGACCCAGTACTTC
clone_size: .; v_call: TRBV7-3; j_call: TRBJ2-7; d_call: .; cdr3_aa: CASSSDRNSYEQYF; cdr3_nt: TGTGCCAGCAGCTCTGACAGGAACTCCTACGAGCAGTACTTC
clone_size: .; v_call: TRBV18; j_call: TRBJ1-1; d_call: .; cdr3_aa: CASSPERSDTEAFF; cdr3_nt: TGTGCCAGCTCGCCTGAAAGGAGCGACACTGAAGCTTTCTTT